The 24 T cell receptor beta chains in this list originate from one sample, sequenced in a study of blood T cell repertoires in COVID-19. The table came from immunoSEQ multiplex PCR; TCRdb's copy has only in-frame clones and leaves some out. This sample carries about 330,000 clones, about 90% of them seen once, and the ten largest clones take over 0.8%. Material: PBMCs or T cells enriched from blood (not recorded which). Every receptor here comes from a woman in her twenties or thirties who had recovered from COVID-19.

This chain joins TRBV5-1 and TRBJ2-7; 9 nucleotides align to TRBD1. CDR1 is SGHRS, CDR2 YFSETQ, per germline. The CDR3 length is 15 residues. Losses at the gene ends were 6 bases for V and 0 bases for J; bases not matched to a gene: 7. CDR3 sequence: CASTQGQGSSYEQYF. CDR3 DNA: TGCGCCAGCACTCAAGGACAGGGGTCCTCCTACGAGCAGTACTTC.

The chain links TRBV9 to TRBJ2-2; 7 nucleotides match TRBD1. This CDR3 is 16 amino acids long. Germline V lookup: CDR1 SGDLS, CDR2 YYNGEE. The junction had 10 bases not matched to a gene; V was cut back by 4 bases and J by 4 bases. CDR3 in DNA: TGTGCCAGCAGCTCCCGAGGGTCAGGGGGCACCGGGGAGCTGTTTTTT. Protein: CASSSRGSGGTGELFF. The full variable domain, in which reference TRBV9 and TRBJ2-2 provide the parts outside the CDR3, is DSGVTQTPKHLITATGQRVTLRCSPRSGDLSVYWYQQSLDQGLQFLIQYYNGEERAKGNILERFSAQQFPDLHSELNLSSLELGDSALYFCASSSRGSGGTGELFFGEGSRLTVL.

The rearrangement links TRBV5-1 to TRBJ1-4; D is ambiguous. Germline loops: CDR1 SGHRS, CDR2 YFSETQ. This CDR3 spans 15 amino acids. The V gene lost 0 bases and the J gene lost 3 bases, with 9 bases spanning the gap. Written as DNA, the CDR3 is TGCGCCAGCAGCTTGGAGGCAGCGTCTAATGAAAAACTGTTTTTT. It yields the protein CASSLEAASNEKLFF.

In this sample, this clone turned up once. V is TRBV18 and J is TRBJ1-2; TRBD1 is a possible D gene (5 bases). The V gene's germline CDR1 is KGHSH and CDR2 LQKENI. The CDR3 runs 14 residues. V was cut by 3 bases and J by 6 bases, with 14 bases left in between. The CDR3 is CASSPDGPGNGYTF. The CDR3 DNA is TGTGCCAGCTCACCCGACGGGCCAGGGAATGGCTACACCTTC.

Only a few counts were recorded for this clone. In DNA, the CDR3 is TGCAGCGTGGCTCCGGGACTGAGAATTACTGAAGCTTTCTTT. It is translated as CSVAPGLRITEAFF. The V call is TRBV29-1, the J call TRBJ1-1, with D possibly matching TRBD1 (5 bases). Per the germline V gene, CDR1 is SQVTM and CDR2 is ANQGSEA. V lost 6 bases, J lost 5 bases, and 19 bases lay in between. This CDR3 comprises 14 residues.

The CDR3 sequence is CASTTSGGPDTQYF. The CDR3 bases are TGTGCCAGCACTACTAGCGGGGGACCAGATACGCAGTATTTT. The chain joins TRBV28 to TRBJ2-3, with 11 bases aligning to TRBD2. Germline values: CDR1 MDHEN, CDR2 SYDVKM. This CDR3 contains 14 residues. V was clipped by 7 bases and J by 4 bases; unmatched bases: 4.

The CDR3 here is CASSPGDSNQPQHF. The CDR3 DNA sequence: TGTGCCAGCAGCCCCGGGGATAGCAATCAGCCCCAGCATTTT. The chain employs TRBV3-1 (or the pseudogene TRBV3-2) and TRBJ1-5; no reliable D call. This CDR3 has 14 residues. V was cut by 4 bases and J by 0 bases, with 7 bases left in between. Germline-derived CDR1 and CDR2 are LGHDT and YNNKEL (reference sequence).

V gene TRBV2 combines with J gene TRBJ2-3, with TRBD1 matching over 9 bases. Germline trimming cut 6 bases from V and 1 base from J; bases unmatched to any gene: 8. The CDR3 runs to 16 residues. Germline CDR1 is SNHLY and CDR2 is FYNNEI. CDR3 nucleotide sequence: TGTGCCAGCAGCGAGGACAGGGGAATAGGCACAGATACGCAGTATTTT. Protein product: CASSEDRGIGTDTQYF.

This clone was seen only once. The V gene is TRBV9, the J gene TRBJ2-2, with 10 bases lining up with TRBD2. The CDR3 length is 15 residues. Germline V gene lookup returns CDR1 SGDLS and CDR2 YYNGEE. V lost 3 bases to trimming and J lost 3 bases; unmatched junction nucleotides: 2. The CDR3 region is CASSALAGDTGELFF. CDR3 DNA: TGTGCCAGCAGCGCCCTAGCGGGGGACACCGGGGAGCTGTTTTTT.

The chain links TRBV15 to TRBJ2-2, with D maybe TRBD1 (7 bases). Germline V CDR1 and CDR2: LNHNV, YYDKDF (reference sequence). The CDR3 consists of 17 residues. V shed 3 bases and J shed 6 bases, with 20 bases lying between them. CDR3 nucleotide sequence: TGTGCCACCAGCAGCAGGAGGGACAGAGACAGGTCCGGGGAGCTGTTTTTT. Translation: CATSSRRDRDRSGELFF.

The chain employs TRBV14 and TRBJ1-2; weak D call: TRBD1 (6 bases). V shed 0 bases and J shed 1 base, with 9 bases lying between them. Per germline, CDR1 SGHDN and CDR2 FVKESK. The CDR3 runs 15 residues. CDR3 sequence reads: CASSQDQDSNYGYTF. In nucleotides, the CDR3 is TGTGCCAGCAGCCAAGATCAGGACAGTAACTATGGCTACACCTTC.

The chain carries TRBV15 and TRBJ1-6, with TRBD1 matching over 7 bases. The CDR3 runs 15 residues. V dropped 0 bases and J dropped 8; count of bases not matched to a gene: 4. Germline V lookup: CDR1 LNHNV, CDR2 YYDKDF (reference sequence). CDR3 in DNA: TGTGCCACCAGCAGAGAGAGACAGGGTTATTCACCCCTCCACTTT. Its translation: CATSRERQGYSPLHF.

The chain recombines TRBV21-1 with TRBJ1-5; the table's D call, TRBD1, was not checked against the DNA. TRBV21-1 is a pseudogene segment. The CDR3 contains 15 residues. This CDR3 reads CASSRRGQSNQPQHF. In DNA, the CDR3 is TGTGCCAGCAGCCGAAGGGGTCAAAGCAATCAGCCCCAGCATTTT.

The chain links TRBV6-5 to TRBJ2-7; 7 bases map to TRBD1. Losses at the gene ends were 6 bases for V and 2 bases for J; bases not matched to a gene: 10. This CDR3 comprises 15 residues. Germline CDR1 is MNHEY and CDR2 is SVGAGI. The DNA of the CDR3 is TGTGCCAGCAGACCCGACAGGGCGTGGACCTACGAGCAGTACTTC. This gives the protein CASRPDRAWTYEQYF.

This clone was observed a handful of times. The V and J genes are TRBV14 and TRBJ2-1; 11 nucleotides match TRBD2. The length of the CDR3 is 14 residues. Looked up from germline, CDR1 is SGHDN and CDR2 is FVKESK. V dropped 4 bases and J dropped 11; count of bases not matched to a gene: 7. The CDR3 region has the DNA TGTGCCAGCAGCCTAGCGGGGGGGTTACGAAAGCAGTTCTTC. Its protein is CASSLAGGLRKQFF.

The chain recombines TRBV28 with TRBJ2-6, with a tentative D call TRBD2 (5 bases). This CDR3 region has 16 residues. Germline loops: CDR1 MDHEN, CDR2 SYDVKM. V was shortened by 4 bases and J by 0 bases, with 10 bases between the two germline ends. For the CDR3, the DNA is TGTGCCAGCAGTTATCGGGAAAGCTCTGGGGCCAACGTCCTGACTTTC. It yields the protein CASSYRESSGANVLTF.

The chain uses TRBV5-1 and TRBJ1-5, with 10 bases that match TRBD1. The CDR3 totals 15 residues. Germline V CDR1 and CDR2: SGHRS, YFSETQ. Losses at the gene ends were 3 bases for V and 6 bases for J; bases not matched to a gene: 6. The CDR3 bases are TGCGCCAGCAGCTCGGGGACAGGGGTGGGTCAGCCCCAGCATTTT. Amino acid sequence: CASSSGTGVGQPQHF.

This clone is a singleton in its sample. J is TRBJ1-2 and V is TRBV11-2, with 7 positions matching TRBD1. The CDR3 has 15 residues. Germline V gene sequence: CDR1 SGHAT, CDR2 FQNNGV. V lost 1 base to trimming and J lost 6 bases; unmatched junction nucleotides: 8. The CDR3 reads CASSLGAGGSNGYTF. The CDR3 region has the DNA TGTGCCAGCAGCTTAGGAGCAGGGGGAAGTAATGGCTACACCTTC.

V gene TRBV6-2 or TRBV6-3 combines with J gene TRBJ1-6; perhaps TRBD1 as D (5 bases). The CDR3 is made up of 13 amino acids. With 5 bases removed from V and 5 bases from J, the gap between germline ends came to 7 bases. CDR1 is MNHEY and CDR2 is SVGEGT in the germline V gene. The CDR3 DNA follows: TGTGCCAGCAGTGACAGAAATAATTCACCCCTCCACTTT. Its translation is CASSDRNNSPLHF.

The V and J genes are TRBV30 and TRBJ1-1, with D possibly TRBD1 on 6 matching bases. Trimming left V 3 bases short and J 4 bases short, with 15 bases between. The CDR3 covers 14 residues. Looked up from germline, CDR1 is GTSNPN and CDR2 is SVGIG (reference sequence). CDR3 sequence: CAWRGTGYGTEAFF. CDR3 bases: TGTGCCTGGAGGGGTACAGGGTATGGCACTGAAGCTTTCTTT.

The genes are TRBV6-2 or TRBV6-3 and TRBJ1-1; TRBD1 matches 7 bases. The CDR3 is 14 amino acids. J was trimmed by 7 bases and V by 5 bases; bases with no gene match: 10. Germline V gives CDR1 MNHEY, CDR2 SVGEGT. The CDR3 spells CASSRSQGFNEAFF. The DNA of the CDR3 is TGTGCCAGCAGTAGATCACAGGGGTTTAATGAAGCTTTCTTT.

The rearrangement links TRBV10-3 to TRBJ2-7; TRBD1 agrees at 8 bases. CDR3 length: 15 amino acids. Trimming at V came to 3 bases and at J to 0 bases, leaving 4 bases not matched to a gene. The germline V gene has CDR1 ENHRY and CDR2 SYGVKD. CDR3 DNA: TGTGCCATCAGTGATGGTACAGGGGGCTCCTACGAGCAGTACTTC. Protein: CAISDGTGGSYEQYF.

This clone has more than one count but fewer than ten. The genes are TRBV30 and TRBJ1-2; 8 bases are a match to TRBD1. J lost 5 bases, V lost 4 bases, and 6 bases had no gene match. Germline-derived CDR1 and CDR2 are GTSNPN and SVGIG (reference sequence). This CDR3 comprises 13 residues. The CDR3 DNA is TGTGCCTGGAACAGGGGGACATGGTATGGCTACACCTTC. Translation: CAWNRGTWYGYTF. The full variable domain, with the rest looked up from reference TRBV30 and TRBJ1-2, is SQTIHQWPATLVQPVGSPLSLECTVEGTSNPNLYWYRQAAGRGLQLLFYSVGIGQISSEVPQNLSASRPQDRQFILSSKKLLLSDSGFYLCAWNRGTWYGYTFGSGTRLTVV.

J is TRBJ2-7 and V is TRBV3-1 (or the pseudogene TRBV3-2), with TRBD2 identical over 7 bases. The CDR3 runs to 14 residues. Looked up from germline, CDR1 is LGHDT and CDR2 is YNNKEL (reference sequence). The V gene end was trimmed by 1 base and the J gene end by 7 bases; junction bases not matched to a gene: 7. CDR3 sequence (DNA): TGTGCCAGCAGCCAAGGAGGGCTAGCGGTGGAGCAGTACTTC. Residues: CASSQGGLAVEQYF.